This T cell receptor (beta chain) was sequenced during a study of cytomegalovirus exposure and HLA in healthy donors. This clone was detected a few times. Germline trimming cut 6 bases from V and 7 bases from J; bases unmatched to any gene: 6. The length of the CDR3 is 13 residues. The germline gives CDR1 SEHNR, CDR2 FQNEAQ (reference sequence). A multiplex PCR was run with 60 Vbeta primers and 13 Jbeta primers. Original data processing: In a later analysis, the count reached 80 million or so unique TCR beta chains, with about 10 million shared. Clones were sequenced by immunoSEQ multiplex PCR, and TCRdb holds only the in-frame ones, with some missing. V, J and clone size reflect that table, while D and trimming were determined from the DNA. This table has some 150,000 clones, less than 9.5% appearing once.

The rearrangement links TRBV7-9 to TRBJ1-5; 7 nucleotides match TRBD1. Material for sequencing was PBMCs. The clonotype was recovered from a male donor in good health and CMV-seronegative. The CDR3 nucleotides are TGTGCCAGCAGTCCTGGACAGGCCCAGCCCCAGCATTTT. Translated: CASSPGQAQPQHF.